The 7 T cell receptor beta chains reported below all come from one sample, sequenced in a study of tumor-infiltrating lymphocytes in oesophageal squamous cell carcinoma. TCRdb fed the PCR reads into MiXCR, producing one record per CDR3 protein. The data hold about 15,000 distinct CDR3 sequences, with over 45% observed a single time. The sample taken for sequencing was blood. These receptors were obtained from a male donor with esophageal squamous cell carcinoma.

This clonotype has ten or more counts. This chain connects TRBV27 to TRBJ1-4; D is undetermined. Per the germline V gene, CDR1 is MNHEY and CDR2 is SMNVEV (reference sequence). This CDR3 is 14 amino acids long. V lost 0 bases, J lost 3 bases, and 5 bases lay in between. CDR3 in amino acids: CASSLSGSNEKLFF. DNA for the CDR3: TGTGCCAGCAGTTTATCTGGGTCTAATGAAAAACTGTTTTTT. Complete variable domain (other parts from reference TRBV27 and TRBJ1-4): EAQVTQNPRYLITVTGKKLTVTCSQNMNHEYMSWYRQDPGLGLRQIYYSMNVEVTDKGDVPEGYKVSRKEKRNFPLILESPSPNQTSLYFCASSLSGSNEKLFFGSGTQLSVL.

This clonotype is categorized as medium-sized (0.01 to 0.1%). The CDR3 DNA reads TGTGCCATCAACCGACAGGGGGTGGCTGGGGCCAACGTCCTGACTTTC. This gives the protein CAINRQGVAGANVLTF. This chain joins TRBV10-3 and TRBJ2-6, with TRBD1 matching 9 bases. CDR1 is ENHRY, CDR2 SYGVKD, per germline. V trimming: 7 bases; J trimming: 2 bases; junction bases outside the gene matches: 6. The CDR3 length is 16 residues.

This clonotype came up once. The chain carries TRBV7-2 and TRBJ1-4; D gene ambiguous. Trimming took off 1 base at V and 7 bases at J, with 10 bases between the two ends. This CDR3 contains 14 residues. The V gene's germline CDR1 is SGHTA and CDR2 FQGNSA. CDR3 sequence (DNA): TGTGCCAGCAGCTTAGGGGCGTCTGGTGAAAAACTGTTTTTT. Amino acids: CASSLGASGEKLFF. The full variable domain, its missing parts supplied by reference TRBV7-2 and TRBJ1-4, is GAGVSQSPSNKVTEKGKDVELRCDPISGHTALYWYRQSLGQGLEFLIYFQGNSAPDKSGLPSDRFSAERTGGSVSTLTIQRTQQEDSAVYLCASSLGASGEKLFFGSGTQLSVL.

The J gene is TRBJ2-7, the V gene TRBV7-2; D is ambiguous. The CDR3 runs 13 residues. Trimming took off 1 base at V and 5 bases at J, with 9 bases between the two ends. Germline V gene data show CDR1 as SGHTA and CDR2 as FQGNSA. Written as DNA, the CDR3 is TGTGCCAGCAGCTTAGTTCGGGTCGACGAGCAGTACTTC. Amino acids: CASSLVRVDEQYF.

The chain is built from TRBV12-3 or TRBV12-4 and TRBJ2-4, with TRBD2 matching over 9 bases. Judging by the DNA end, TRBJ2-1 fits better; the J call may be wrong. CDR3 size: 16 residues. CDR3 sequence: CASSSQRGATYNEQFF. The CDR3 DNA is TGTGCCAGCAGTTCACAGCGGGGGGCGACCTACAATGAGCAGTTCTTC.

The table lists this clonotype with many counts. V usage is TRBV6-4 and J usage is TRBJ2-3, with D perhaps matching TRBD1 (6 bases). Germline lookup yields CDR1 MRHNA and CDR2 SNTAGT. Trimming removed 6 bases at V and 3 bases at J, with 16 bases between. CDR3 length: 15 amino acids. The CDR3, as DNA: TGTGCCAGCAGCAGACAGGCAAGTCCGACAGATACGCAGTATTTT. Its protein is CASSRQASPTDTQYF.

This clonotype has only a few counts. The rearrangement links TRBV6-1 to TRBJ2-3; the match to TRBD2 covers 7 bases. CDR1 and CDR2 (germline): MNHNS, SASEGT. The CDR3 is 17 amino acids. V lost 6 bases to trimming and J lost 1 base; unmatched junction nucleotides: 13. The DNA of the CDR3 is TGTGCCAGCAGCCTAATGGTGGTAGCGGGTGGCACAGATACGCAGTATTTT. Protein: CASSLMVVAGGTDTQYF.